This entry concerns a single TCR beta chain. Its antigen remains unknown. These data belong to a study of T cell responses to AZD1222 COVID-19 vaccine. Libraries were prepared by immunoSEQ multiplex PCR; TCRdb keeps only in-frame clonotypes and omits some of them. The table lists 100,000 to 140,000 clones, approximately 92% of them singletons. The CDR3 runs to 15 residues. J gave up 5 bases and V 2 bases, and 3 bases lay outside the gene matches. From germline, CDR1 is MNHEY and CDR2 SVGAGI. General study points: The number of AZD1222 recipients seropositive at baseline was only 5 to 7.

Samples with a second dose at about 4 or about 12 weeks were pooled together. Sequences were derived from peripheral blood, sampled 28 days after the second AZD1222 dose. This sequence was found in an adult who received the AZD1222 COVID-19 vaccine. V gene TRBV6-5 combines with J gene TRBJ2-2, with 9 nucleotides matching TRBD1. In DNA, the CDR3 is TGTGCCAGCAGTTACCACGGACAGGGGACCGGGGAGCTGTTTTTT. Translating gives CASSYHGQGTGELFF.